The rows below give T cell receptor beta chains drawn from one sample of a study of regulatory and conventional T cells in RAG deficiency. Repertoires were generated with immunoSEQ multiplex PCR, while TCRdb's copy carries only in-frame clones and drops some. The sample has about 46,000 clones; 85% to 90% are singletons. This same sample was also part of a study on regulatory T cells.

Sequencing was performed on CD4+ effector T cells sorted from blood. These receptors came from a human donor in good health. Both conserved end residues are part of each CDR3. The D gene is left open where the match is weak. Size tells how often a clone was seen (once, few, many) or the class of an expanded clone, and some rows leave it out.

TRBV11-3,.,.,TRBJ2-2,TGTGCCAGCAGTAGGGGTTCAGGGGTCGGCCCCGGGGAGCTGTTTTTT,CASSRGSGVGPGELFF
TRBV6-5,.,TRBD1,TRBJ2-5,TGTGCCAGCAGACGGGACAGGGGAAAACAAGAGACCCAGTACTTC,CASRRDRGKQETQYF
TRBV18,.,TRBD2,TRBJ2-2,TGTGCCAGCTCACCACCGGGAGGGCCCGCCGGGGAGCTGTTTTTT,CASSPPGGPAGELFF
TRBV27,.,TRBD2,TRBJ2-1,TGTGCCAGCAGTTTCCACCGCAAGACTAGCGGGAGTTTCTACAATGAGCAGTTCTTC,CASSFHRKTSGSFYNEQFF
TRBV27,.,.,TRBJ2-1,TGTGCCAGCAGTTTTGTGATTGGGAGTTACAATGAGCAGTTCTTC,CASSFVIGSYNEQFF
TRBV10-2,.,.,TRBJ1-5,TGCGCCAGCAGTGAGAACACCAATCAGCCCCAGCATTTT,CASSENTNQPQHF
TRBV7-9,.,.,TRBJ1-1,TGTGCCAGCAGCCTCCCACCAGGCCCGAGCACTGAAGCTTTCTTT,CASSLPPGPSTEAFF
TRBV4-1,.,TRBD1,TRBJ2-2,TGCGCCAGCAGCCAAGTGGGACAGGGGGTGGGGAACACCGGGGAGCTGTTTTTT,CASSQVGQGVGNTGELFF
TRBV27,.,.,TRBJ1-2,TGTGCCAGCAGTTTTGGGCAGGGGTGGAACTATGGCTACACCTTC,CASSFGQGWNYGYTF
TRBV7-9,.,TRBD2,TRBJ2-3,TGTGCCAGCAGCTTGACTAGCGGGAGAGGCACAGATACGCAGTATTTT,CASSLTSGRGTDTQYF
TRBV18,.,.,TRBJ2-1,TGTGCCAGCTCACCACCTATTCATACCTCTAACAATGAGCAGTTCTTC,CASSPPIHTSNNEQFF
TRBV15,.,.,TRBJ2-1,TGTGCCACCAGCGCCCCCCGCGGATACAATGAGCAGTTCTTC,CATSAPRGYNEQFF
TRBV29-1,once,.,TRBJ2-5,TGCAGCGTTGTCAAGTACCAAGAGACCCAGTACTTC,CSVVKYQETQYF
TRBV9,.,.,TRBJ2-6,TGTGCCAGCAGCGTAGGACCCTTCAGGGGAGACTCTGGGGCCAACGTCCTGACTTTC,CASSVGPFRGDSGANVLTF
TRBV5-4,.,TRBD1,TRBJ1-4,TGTGCCAGCAGCTTAACCACAGGGGGCGATGCTGAAAAACTGTTTTTT,CASSLTTGGDAEKLFF
TRBV5-1,.,TRBD2,TRBJ2-3,TGCGCCAGCAGATCTATTAGCGGGGGTTTCGGGGATACGCAGTATTTT,CASRSISGGFGDTQYF
TRBV2,.,.,TRBJ2-1,TGTGCCAGCAGCGATGACCCCCCCACCACTGGGTTCTTC,CASSDDPPTTGFF